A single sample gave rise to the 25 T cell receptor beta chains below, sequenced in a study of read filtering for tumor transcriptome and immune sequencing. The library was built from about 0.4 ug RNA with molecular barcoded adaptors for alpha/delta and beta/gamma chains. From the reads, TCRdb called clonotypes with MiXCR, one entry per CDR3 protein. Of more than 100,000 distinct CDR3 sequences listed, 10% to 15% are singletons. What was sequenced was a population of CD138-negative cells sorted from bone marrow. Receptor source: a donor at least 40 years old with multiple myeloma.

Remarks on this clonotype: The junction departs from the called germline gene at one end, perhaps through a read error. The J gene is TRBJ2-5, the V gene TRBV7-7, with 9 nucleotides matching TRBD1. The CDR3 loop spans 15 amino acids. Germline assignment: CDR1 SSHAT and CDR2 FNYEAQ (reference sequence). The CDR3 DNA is TGTGCTAGCAGCTTAGACAGGGGGATGGAAGAGACCCAGTACTTC. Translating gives CASSLDRGMEETQYF. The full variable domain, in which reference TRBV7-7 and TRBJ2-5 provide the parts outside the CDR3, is GAGVSQSPRYKVTKRGQDVTLRCDPISSHATLYWYQQALGQGPEFLTYFNYEAQPDKSGLPSDRFSAERPEGSISTLTIQRTEQRDSAMYRCASSLDRGMEETQYFGPGTRLLVL.

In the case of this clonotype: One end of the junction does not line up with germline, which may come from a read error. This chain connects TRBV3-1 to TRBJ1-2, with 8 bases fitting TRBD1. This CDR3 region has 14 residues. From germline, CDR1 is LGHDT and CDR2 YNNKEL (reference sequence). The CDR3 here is CASSSERDRLRYAF. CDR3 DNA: TGTGCCAGCAGCTCAGAAAGGGACAGGCTCCGCTACGCCTTC.

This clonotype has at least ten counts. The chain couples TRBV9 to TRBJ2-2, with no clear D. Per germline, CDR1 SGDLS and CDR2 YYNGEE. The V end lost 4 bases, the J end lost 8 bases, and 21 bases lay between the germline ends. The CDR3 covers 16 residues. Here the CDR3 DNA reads TGTGCCAGCAGCTTACTCTCTGGGTTGGAGAGAGGGGAGCTGTTTTTT. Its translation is CASSLLSGLERGELFF. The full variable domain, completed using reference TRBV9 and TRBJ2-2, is DSGVTQTPKHLITATGQRVTLRCSPRSGDLSVYWYQQSLDQGLQFLIQYYNGEERAKGNILERFSAQQFPDLHSELNLSSLELGDSALYFCASSLLSGLERGELFFGEGSRLTVL.

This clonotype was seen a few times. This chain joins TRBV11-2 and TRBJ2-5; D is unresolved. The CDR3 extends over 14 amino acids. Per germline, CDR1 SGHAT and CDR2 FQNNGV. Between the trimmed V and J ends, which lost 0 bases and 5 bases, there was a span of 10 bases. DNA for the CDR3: TGTGCCAGCAGCTTAGATGGCGGTTTCGAGACCCAGTACTTC. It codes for CASSLDGGFETQYF.

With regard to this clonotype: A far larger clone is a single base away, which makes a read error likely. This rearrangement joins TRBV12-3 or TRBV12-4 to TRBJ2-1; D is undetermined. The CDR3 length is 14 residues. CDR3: CASGPQYSYNEQFF. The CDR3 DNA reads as TGTGCTAGTGGTCCACAGTACAGCTACAATGAGCAGTTCTTC.

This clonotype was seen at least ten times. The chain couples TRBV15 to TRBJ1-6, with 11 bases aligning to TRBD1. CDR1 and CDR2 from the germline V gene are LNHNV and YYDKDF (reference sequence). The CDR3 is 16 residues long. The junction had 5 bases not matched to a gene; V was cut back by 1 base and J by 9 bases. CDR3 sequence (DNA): TGTGCCACCAGCAGAGGGACAGGGGGCCTCGGTTCACCCCTCCACTTT. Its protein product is CATSRGTGGLGSPLHF.

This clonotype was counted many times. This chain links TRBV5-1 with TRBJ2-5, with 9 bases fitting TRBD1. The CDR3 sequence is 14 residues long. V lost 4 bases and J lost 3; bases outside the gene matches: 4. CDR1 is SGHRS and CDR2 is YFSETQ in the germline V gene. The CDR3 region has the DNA TGCGCCAGCAGCATCAGGACAGGGGAAGAGACCCAGTACTTC. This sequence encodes CASSIRTGEETQYF.

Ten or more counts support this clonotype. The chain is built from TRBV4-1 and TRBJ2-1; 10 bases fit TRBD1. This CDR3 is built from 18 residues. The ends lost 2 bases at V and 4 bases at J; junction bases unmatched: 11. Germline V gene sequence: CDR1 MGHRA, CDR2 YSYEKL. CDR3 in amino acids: CASSQSNPGTGAYNEQFF. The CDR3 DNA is TGCGCCAGCAGCCAATCCAATCCCGGGACAGGGGCATACAATGAGCAGTTCTTC.

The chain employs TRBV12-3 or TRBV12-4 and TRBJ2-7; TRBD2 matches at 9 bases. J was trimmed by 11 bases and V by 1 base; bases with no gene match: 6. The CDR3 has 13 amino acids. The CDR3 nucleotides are TGTGCCAGCAGTTTAGGGAGTGAGCGGGAGGAGTACTTC. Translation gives CASSLGSEREEYF.

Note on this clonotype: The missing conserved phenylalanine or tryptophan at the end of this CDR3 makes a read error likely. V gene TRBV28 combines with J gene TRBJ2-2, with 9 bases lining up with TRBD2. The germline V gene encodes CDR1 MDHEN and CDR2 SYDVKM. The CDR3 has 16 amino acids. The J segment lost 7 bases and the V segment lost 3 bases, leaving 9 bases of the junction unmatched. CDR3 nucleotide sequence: TGTGCCAGCAGTTTCAGCCCAGCGGGAGGTGGCGGGGAGCTGTTTTTA. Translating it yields CASSFSPAGGGGELFL.

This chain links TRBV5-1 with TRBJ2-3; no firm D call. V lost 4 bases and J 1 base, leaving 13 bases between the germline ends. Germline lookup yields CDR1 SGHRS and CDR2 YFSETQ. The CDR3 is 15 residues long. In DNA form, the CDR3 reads TGCGCCAGCAGCGTGGCCCCCGGCGGCACAGATACGCAGTATTTT. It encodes CASSVAPGGTDTQYF.

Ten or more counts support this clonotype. The CDR3 nucleotides read TGCGCCAGCAGCTTGGGGACTGTGGCGGATGAGCAGTTCTTC. This encodes CASSLGTVADEQFF. The chain combines TRBV5-1 with TRBJ2-1, with D perhaps TRBD2 (5 bases). The V end lost 0 bases, the J end lost 8 bases, and 12 bases lay between the germline ends. The CDR3 contains 14 residues. Germline V gene data show CDR1 as SGHRS and CDR2 as YFSETQ.

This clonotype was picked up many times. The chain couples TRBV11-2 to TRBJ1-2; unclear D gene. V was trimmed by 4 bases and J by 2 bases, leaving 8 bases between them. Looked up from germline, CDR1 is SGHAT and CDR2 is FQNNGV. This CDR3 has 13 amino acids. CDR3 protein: CASSSRQNYGYTF. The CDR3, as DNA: TGTGCCAGCAGCTCTAGGCAGAACTATGGCTACACCTTC.

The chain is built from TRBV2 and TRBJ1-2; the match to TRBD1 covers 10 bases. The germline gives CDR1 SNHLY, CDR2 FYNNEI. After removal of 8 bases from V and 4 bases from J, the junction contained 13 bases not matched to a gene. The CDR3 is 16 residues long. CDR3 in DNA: TGTGCCAGCGACCCGAATACCGGGACAGGGGTCTATGGCTACACCTTC. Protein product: CASDPNTGTGVYGYTF.

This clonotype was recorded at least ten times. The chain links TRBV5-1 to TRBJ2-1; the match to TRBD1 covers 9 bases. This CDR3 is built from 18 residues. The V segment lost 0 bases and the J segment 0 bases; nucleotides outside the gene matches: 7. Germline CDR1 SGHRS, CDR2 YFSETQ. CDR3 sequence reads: CASSLGGQGQTSYNEQFF. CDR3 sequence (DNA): TGCGCCAGCAGCTTGGGGGGACAGGGCCAGACCTCCTACAATGAGCAGTTCTTC. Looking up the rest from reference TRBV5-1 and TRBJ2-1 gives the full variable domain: KAGVTQTPRYLIKTRGQQVTLSCSPISGHRSVSWYQQTPGQGLQFLFEYFSETQRNKGNFPGRFSGRQFSNSRSEMNVSTLELGDSALYLCASSLGGQGQTSYNEQFFGPGTRLTVL.

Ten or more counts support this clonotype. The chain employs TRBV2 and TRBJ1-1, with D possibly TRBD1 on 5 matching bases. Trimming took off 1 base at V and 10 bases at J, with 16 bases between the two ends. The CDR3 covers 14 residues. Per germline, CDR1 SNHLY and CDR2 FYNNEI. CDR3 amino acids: CASSEEVPGGGAFF. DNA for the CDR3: TGTGCCAGCAGTGAAGAGGTTCCAGGCGGGGGAGCTTTCTTT.

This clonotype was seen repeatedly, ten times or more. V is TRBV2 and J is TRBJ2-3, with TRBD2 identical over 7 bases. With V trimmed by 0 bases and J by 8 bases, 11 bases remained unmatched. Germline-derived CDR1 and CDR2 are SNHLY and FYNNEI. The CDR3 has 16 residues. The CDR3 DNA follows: TGTGCCAGCAGTGAAGCGCTTCCGGGACTACCGGGTACGCAGTATTTT. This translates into CASSEALPGLPGTQYF. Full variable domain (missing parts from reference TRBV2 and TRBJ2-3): EPEVTQTPSHQVTQMGQEVILRCVPISNHLYFYWYRQILGQKVEFLVSFYNNEISEKSEIFDDQFSVERPDGSNFTLKIRSTKLEDSAMYFCASSEALPGLPGTQYFGPGTRLTVL.

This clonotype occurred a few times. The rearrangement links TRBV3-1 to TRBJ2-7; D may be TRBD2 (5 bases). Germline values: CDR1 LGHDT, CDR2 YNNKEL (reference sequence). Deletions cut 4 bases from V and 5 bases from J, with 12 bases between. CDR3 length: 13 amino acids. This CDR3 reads CASSLRERDEQYF. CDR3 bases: TGTGCCAGCAGCCTGAGGGAAAGGGACGAGCAGTACTTC.

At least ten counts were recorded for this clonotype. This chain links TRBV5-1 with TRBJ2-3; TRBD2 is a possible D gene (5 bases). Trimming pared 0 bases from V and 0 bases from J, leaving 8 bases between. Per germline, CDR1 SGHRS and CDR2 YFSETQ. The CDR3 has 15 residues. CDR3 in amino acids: CASSLDRGSTDTQYF. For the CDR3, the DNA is TGCGCCAGCAGCTTGGATCGGGGTAGCACAGATACGCAGTATTTT.

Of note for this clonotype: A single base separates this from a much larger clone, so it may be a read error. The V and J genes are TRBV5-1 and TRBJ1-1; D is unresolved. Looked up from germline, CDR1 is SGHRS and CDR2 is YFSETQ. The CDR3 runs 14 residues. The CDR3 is CTSSLFGRNTEAFF. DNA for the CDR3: TGCACCAGCAGCTTATTTGGAAGAAACACTGAAGCTTTCTTT.

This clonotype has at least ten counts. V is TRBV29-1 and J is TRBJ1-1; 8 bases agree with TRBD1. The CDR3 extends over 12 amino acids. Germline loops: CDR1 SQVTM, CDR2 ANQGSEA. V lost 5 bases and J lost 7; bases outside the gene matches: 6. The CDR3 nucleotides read TGCAGCGTTTGGGACAGGTGGGGTGAAGCTTTCTTT. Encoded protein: CSVWDRWGEAFF.

The CDR3 loop reads CSARDPRLDGGNYEQYF. The CDR3 coding sequence is TGCAGTGCTAGAGATCCAAGGCTTGACGGGGGGAACTACGAGCAGTACTTC. The chain uses TRBV20-1 and TRBJ2-7; 7 nucleotides line up with TRBD2. The V segment lost 0 bases and the J segment 3 bases; nucleotides outside the gene matches: 14. The CDR3 has 17 amino acids. CDR1 is DFQATT, CDR2 SNEGSKA, per germline (reference sequence).

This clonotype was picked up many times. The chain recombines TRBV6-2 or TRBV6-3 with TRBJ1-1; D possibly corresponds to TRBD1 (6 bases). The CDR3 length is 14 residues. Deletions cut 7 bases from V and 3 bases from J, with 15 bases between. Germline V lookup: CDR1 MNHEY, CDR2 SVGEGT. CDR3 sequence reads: CASTSGGADTEAFF. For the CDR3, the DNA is TGTGCCAGCACCTCTGGGGGCGCCGACACTGAAGCTTTCTTT.

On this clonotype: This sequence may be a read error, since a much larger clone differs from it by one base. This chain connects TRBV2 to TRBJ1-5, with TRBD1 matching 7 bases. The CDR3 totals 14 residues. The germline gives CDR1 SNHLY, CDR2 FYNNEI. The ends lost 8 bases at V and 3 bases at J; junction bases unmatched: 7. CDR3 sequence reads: CASGLDRFNQPQHF. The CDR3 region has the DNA TGTGCCAGCGGACTGGACAGGTTCAATCAGCCCCAGCATTTT.

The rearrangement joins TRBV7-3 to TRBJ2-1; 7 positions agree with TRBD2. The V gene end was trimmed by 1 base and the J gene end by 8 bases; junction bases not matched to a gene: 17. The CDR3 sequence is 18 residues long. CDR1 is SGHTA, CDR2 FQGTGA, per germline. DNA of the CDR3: TGTGCCAGCAGCTTAATCGTTGTTCGGGGGGATACGATTGATGAGCAGTTCTTC. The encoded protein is CASSLIVVRGDTIDEQFF.